This T cell receptor beta chain came from a study of blood T cell repertoires in COVID-19. Germline CDR1 KGHDR, CDR2 SFDVKD. Trimming pared 4 bases from V and 1 base from J, leaving 13 bases between. CDR3 length equals 16 residues. Generated by immunoSEQ multiplex PCR, the TCRdb table keeps only in-frame clones and is missing some. In the table there are approximately 280,000 clones, roughly 83% of which are singletons. Sequencing was performed on peripheral blood. This clonotype originated in a human donor with COVID-19, enrolled during active disease. The donor label of this sample is uncertain. V gene TRBV24-1 combines with J gene TRBJ2-1, with D possibly being TRBD2 (5 bases). CDR3 amino acids: CATSDGIRSSYNEQFF. CDR3 DNA sequence: TGTGCCACCAGTGACGGGATCAGGAGTTCCTACAATGAGCAGTTCTTC.